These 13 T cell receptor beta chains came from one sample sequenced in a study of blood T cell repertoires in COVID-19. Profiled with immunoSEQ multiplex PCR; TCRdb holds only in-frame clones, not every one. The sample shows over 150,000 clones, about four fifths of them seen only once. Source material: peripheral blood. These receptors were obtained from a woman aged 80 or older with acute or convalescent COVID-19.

CDR3 residues: CASSPQVGGASTDTQYF. CDR3 coding DNA: TGTGCCAGCAGCCCACAAGTAGGAGGAGCTAGCACAGATACGCAGTATTTT. J is TRBJ2-3 and V is TRBV7-2; D may be TRBD2 (5 bases). Per germline, CDR1 SGHTA and CDR2 FQGNSA. V gave up 5 bases and J gave up 0 bases, with 18 bases separating them. CDR3 size: 17 residues.

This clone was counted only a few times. The CDR3 sequence: CASSLAGRVRETQYF. CDR3 nucleotides: TGTGCCAGTAGCCTAGCGGGTCGGGTACGAGAGACCCAGTACTTC. V gene TRBV19 combines with J gene TRBJ2-5, with 8 bases fitting TRBD2. J lost 4 bases, V lost 6 bases, and 10 bases had no gene match. Germline V gene data show CDR1 as LNHDA and CDR2 as SQIVND (reference sequence). CDR3 length: 15 amino acids.

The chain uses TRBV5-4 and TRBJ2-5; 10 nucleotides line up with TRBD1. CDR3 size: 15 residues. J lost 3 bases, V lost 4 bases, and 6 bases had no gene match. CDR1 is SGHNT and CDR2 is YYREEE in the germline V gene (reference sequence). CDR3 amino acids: CASSDPGTGEETQYF. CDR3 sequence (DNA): TGTGCCAGCAGCGACCCCGGGACAGGGGAAGAGACCCAGTACTTC.

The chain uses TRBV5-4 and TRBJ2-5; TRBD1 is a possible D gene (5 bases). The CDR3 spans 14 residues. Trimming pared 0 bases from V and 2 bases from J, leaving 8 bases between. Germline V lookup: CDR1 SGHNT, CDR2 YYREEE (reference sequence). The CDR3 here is CASSLAQGQETQYF. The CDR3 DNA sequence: TGTGCCAGCAGCTTGGCCCAGGGTCAAGAGACCCAGTACTTC.

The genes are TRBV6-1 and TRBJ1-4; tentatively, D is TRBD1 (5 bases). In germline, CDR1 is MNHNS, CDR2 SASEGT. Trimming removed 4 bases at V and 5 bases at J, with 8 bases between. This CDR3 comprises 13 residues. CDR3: CASSGQTNEKLFF. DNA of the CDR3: TGTGCCAGCAGTGGACAGACGAATGAAAAACTGTTTTTT.

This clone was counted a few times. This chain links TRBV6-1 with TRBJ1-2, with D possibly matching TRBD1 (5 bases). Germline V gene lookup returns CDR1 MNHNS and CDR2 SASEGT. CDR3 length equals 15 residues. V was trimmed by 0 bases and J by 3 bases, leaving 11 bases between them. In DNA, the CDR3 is TGTGCCAGCAGTGAAGCCCGAGACAGCTACTATGGCTACACCTTC. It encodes CASSEARDSYYGYTF.

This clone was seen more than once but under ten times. CDR3 amino acids: CASSLVGGRSYEQYF. CDR3 coding DNA: TGTGCCAGCAGCTTAGTGGGCGGGAGATCCTACGAGCAGTACTTC. This chain joins TRBV7-7 and TRBJ2-7, with 7 bases that match TRBD2. CDR1 and CDR2 from the germline V gene are SSHAT and FNYEAQ (reference sequence). Trimming at V came to 1 base and at J to 1 base, leaving 4 bases not matched to a gene. CDR3 size: 15 residues.

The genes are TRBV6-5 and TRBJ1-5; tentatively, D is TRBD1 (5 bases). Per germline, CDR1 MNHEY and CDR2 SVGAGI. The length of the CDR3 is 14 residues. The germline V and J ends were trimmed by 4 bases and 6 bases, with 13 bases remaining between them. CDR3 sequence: CASSSQGKGQPQHF. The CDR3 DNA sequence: TGTGCCAGCAGTTCCCAGGGTAAGGGTCAGCCCCAGCATTTT.

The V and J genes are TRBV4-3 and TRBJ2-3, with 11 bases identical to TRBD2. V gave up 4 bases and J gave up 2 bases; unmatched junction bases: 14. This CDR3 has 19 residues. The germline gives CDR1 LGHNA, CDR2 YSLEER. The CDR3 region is CASSPKLGSGGVDTDTQYF. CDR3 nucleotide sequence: TGCGCCAGCAGCCCGAAGTTGGGTAGCGGGGGGGTCGACACAGATACGCAGTATTTT.

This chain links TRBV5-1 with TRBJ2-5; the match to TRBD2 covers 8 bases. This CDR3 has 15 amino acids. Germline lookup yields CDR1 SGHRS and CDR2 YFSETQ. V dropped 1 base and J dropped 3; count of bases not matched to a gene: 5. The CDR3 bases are TGCGCCAGCAGCTTGAATCTAGCGGGTGAAGAGACCCAGTACTTC. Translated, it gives CASSLNLAGEETQYF.

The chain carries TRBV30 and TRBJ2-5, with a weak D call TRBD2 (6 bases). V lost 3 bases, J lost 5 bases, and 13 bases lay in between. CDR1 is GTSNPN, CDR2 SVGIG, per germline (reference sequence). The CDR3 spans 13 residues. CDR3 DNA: TGTGCCTGGAGCGGTCACAGCGGGGAGACCCAGTACTTC. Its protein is CAWSGHSGETQYF.

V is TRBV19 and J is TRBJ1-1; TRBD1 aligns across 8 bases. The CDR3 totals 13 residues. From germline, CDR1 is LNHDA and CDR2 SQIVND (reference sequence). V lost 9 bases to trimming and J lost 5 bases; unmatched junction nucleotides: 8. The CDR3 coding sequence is TGTGCCAGCGTTGGACAGGGAAGGACTGAAGCTTTCTTT. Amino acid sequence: CASVGQGRTEAFF. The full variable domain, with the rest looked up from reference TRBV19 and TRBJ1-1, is DGGITQSPKYLFRKEGQNVTLSCEQNLNHDAMYWYRQDPGQGLRLIYYSQIVNDFQKGDIAEGYSVSREKKESFPLTVTSAQKNPTAFYLCASVGQGRTEAFFGQGTRLTVV.

Here the CDR3 DNA reads TGTGCCAGCAGCAGAAGCGGGAGGCAGTACAATGAGCAGTTCTTC. Translation: CASSRSGRQYNEQFF. The rearrangement uses TRBV6-5 and TRBJ2-1, with 9 bases aligning to TRBD2. Losses at the gene ends were 6 bases for V and 4 bases for J; bases not matched to a gene: 7. CDR3 length equals 15 residues. Germline loops: CDR1 MNHEY, CDR2 SVGAGI.